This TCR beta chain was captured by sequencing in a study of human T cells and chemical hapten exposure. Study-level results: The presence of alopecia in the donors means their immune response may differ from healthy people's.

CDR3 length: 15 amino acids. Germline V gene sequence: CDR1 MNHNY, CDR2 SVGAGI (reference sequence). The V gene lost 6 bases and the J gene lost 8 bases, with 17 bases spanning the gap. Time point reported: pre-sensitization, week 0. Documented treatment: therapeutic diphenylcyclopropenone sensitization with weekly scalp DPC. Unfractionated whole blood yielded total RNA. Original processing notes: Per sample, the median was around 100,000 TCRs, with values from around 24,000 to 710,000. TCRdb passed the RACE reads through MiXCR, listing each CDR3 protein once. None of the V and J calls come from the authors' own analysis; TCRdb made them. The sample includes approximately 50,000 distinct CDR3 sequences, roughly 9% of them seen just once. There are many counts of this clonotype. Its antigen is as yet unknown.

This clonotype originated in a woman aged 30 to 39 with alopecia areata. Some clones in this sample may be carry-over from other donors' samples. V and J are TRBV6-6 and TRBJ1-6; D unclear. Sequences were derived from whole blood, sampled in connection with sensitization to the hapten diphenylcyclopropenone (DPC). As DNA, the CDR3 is TGTGCCAGCAGCCAGCCACCTCCTTACTATTCACCCCTCCACTTT. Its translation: CASSQPPPYYSPLHF.